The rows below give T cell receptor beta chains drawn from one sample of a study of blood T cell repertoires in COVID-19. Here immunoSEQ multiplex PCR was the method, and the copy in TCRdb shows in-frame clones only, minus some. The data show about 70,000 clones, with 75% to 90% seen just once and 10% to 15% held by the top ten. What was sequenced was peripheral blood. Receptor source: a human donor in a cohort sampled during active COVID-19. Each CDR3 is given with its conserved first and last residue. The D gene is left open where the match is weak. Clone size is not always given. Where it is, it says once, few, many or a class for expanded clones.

CDR3aa: CASSLVWAPGNTIYF; CDR3nt: TGTGCCAGCAGCTTAGTGTGGGCTCCTGGAAACACCATATATTTT; d_gene: .; v_gene: TRBV7-8; abundance: .; j_gene: TRBJ1-3
CDR3aa: CASSQDILIAGGPSEQFF; CDR3nt: TGTGCCAGCAGCCAAGATATCCTCATAGCGGGGGGGCCCAGTGAGCAGTTCTTC; d_gene: TRBD2; v_gene: TRBV3-1/TRBV3-2; abundance: .; j_gene: TRBJ2-1
CDR3aa: CASSLIGVGGYTF; CDR3nt: TGTGCCAGCAGCTTAATCGGGGTCGGTGGCTACACCTTC; d_gene: .; v_gene: TRBV7-8; abundance: .; j_gene: TRBJ1-2
CDR3aa: CATSLGGTGFRETQYF; CDR3nt: TGTGCCACCAGTTTAGGGGGTACAGGGTTTCGAGAGACCCAGTACTTC; d_gene: .; v_gene: TRBV24-1; abundance: .; j_gene: TRBJ2-5
CDR3aa: CASRNGQVIDGELFF; CDR3nt: TGTGCCAGCAGAAACGGACAAGTTATAGACGGGGAGCTGTTTTTT; d_gene: .; v_gene: TRBV7-2; abundance: .; j_gene: TRBJ2-2
CDR3aa: CASSVSRDRDVSYEQYF; CDR3nt: TGCGCCAGCAGTGTTTCCCGAGACAGGGACGTTTCCTACGAGCAGTACTTC; d_gene: TRBD1; v_gene: TRBV10-1; abundance: .; j_gene: TRBJ2-7
CDR3aa: CAITMGQGDTYEQYF; CDR3nt: TGTGCCATCACCATGGGACAGGGCGATACCTACGAGCAGTACTTC; d_gene: TRBD1; v_gene: TRBV10-3; abundance: .; j_gene: TRBJ2-7
CDR3aa: CASSVDRTNSPLHF; CDR3nt: TGTGCCAGCAGCGTGGACAGAACTAATTCACCCCTCCACTTT; d_gene: .; v_gene: TRBV5-4; abundance: .; j_gene: TRBJ1-6
CDR3aa: CASSLRDRIGGYTF; CDR3nt: TGTGCCAGCAGTTTACGGGACAGGATAGGTGGCTACACCTTC; d_gene: TRBD1; v_gene: TRBV27; abundance: .; j_gene: TRBJ1-2
CDR3aa: CASSLGSGEYGYTF; CDR3nt: TGTGCCAGCAGCTTAGGGTCAGGGGAGTATGGCTACACCTTC; d_gene: .; v_gene: TRBV7-2; abundance: .; j_gene: TRBJ1-2
CDR3aa: CAIRISGQGSTGELFF; CDR3nt: TGTGCCATCAGGATATCCGGACAGGGGTCCACCGGGGAGCTGTTTTTT; d_gene: TRBD1; v_gene: TRBV10-3; abundance: .; j_gene: TRBJ2-2
CDR3aa: CASSQEALQGSYGYTF; CDR3nt: TGTGCCAGCAGCCAAGAAGCCCTCCAGGGGTCCTATGGCTACACCTTC; d_gene: .; v_gene: TRBV3-1/TRBV3-2; abundance: .; j_gene: TRBJ1-2
CDR3aa: CASSPRDRDNSPLHF; CDR3nt: TGTGCCAGCAGCCCCCGGGACAGGGACAATTCACCCCTCCACTTT; d_gene: TRBD1; v_gene: TRBV28; abundance: .; j_gene: TRBJ1-6
CDR3aa: CASSSNRVAYGYTF; CDR3nt: TGTGCCAGCAGCTCTAACAGGGTGGCTTATGGCTACACCTTC; d_gene: .; v_gene: TRBV7-9; abundance: .; j_gene: TRBJ1-2
CDR3aa: CASNGYTGELFF; CDR3nt: TGTGCCAGCAACGGTTACACCGGGGAGCTGTTTTTT; d_gene: .; v_gene: TRBV28; abundance: .; j_gene: TRBJ2-2
CDR3aa: CASSDREGTSGESSSYEQYF; CDR3nt: TGCGCCAGTTCGGACAGGGAGGGTACTAGCGGGGAATCGAGCTCCTACGAGCAGTACTTC; d_gene: TRBD2; v_gene: TRBV10-2; abundance: .; j_gene: TRBJ2-7
CDR3aa: CASSFTSGGQETQYF; CDR3nt: TGTGCCAGCAGCTTTACTAGCGGGGGGCAAGAGACCCAGTACTTC; d_gene: TRBD2; v_gene: TRBV5-4; abundance: .; j_gene: TRBJ2-5
CDR3aa: CASSPWGAGERELFF; CDR3nt: TGTGCCAGCTCACCATGGGGAGCAGGCGAAAGGGAGCTGTTTTTT; d_gene: .; v_gene: TRBV18; abundance: .; j_gene: TRBJ2-2
CDR3aa: CASSLRDMGPAGTGELFF; CDR3nt: TGTGCCAGCAGCCTTCGGGACATGGGCCCGGCGGGCACCGGGGAGCTGTTTTTT; d_gene: .; v_gene: TRBV3-1/TRBV3-2; abundance: .; j_gene: TRBJ2-2
CDR3aa: CASSLVQGGTGELFF; CDR3nt: TGTGCCAGCAGCTTAGTCCAGGGGGGCACCGGGGAGCTGTTTTTT; d_gene: .; v_gene: TRBV7-2; abundance: once; j_gene: TRBJ2-2
CDR3aa: CASGYREGQPQHF; CDR3nt: TGTGCCAGCGGCTACAGGGAGGGTCAGCCCCAGCATTTT; d_gene: .; v_gene: TRBV2; abundance: few; j_gene: TRBJ1-5
CDR3aa: CAISDETGGAGGYTF; CDR3nt: TGTGCCATCAGTGACGAGACAGGGGGCGCTGGGGGCTACACCTTC; d_gene: TRBD1; v_gene: TRBV10-3; abundance: .; j_gene: TRBJ1-2
CDR3aa: CASSIRGGYEQYF; CDR3nt: TGTGCCAGTAGTATAAGAGGGGGCTACGAGCAGTACTTC; d_gene: .; v_gene: TRBV19; abundance: .; j_gene: TRBJ2-7
CDR3aa: CASSPGQFRGGYTF; CDR3nt: TGTGCCAGCAGCCCGGGACAGTTCAGGGGTGGCTACACCTTC; d_gene: TRBD1; v_gene: TRBV5-6; abundance: .; j_gene: TRBJ1-2
CDR3aa: CAWAGGGDQPQHF; CDR3nt: TGTGCCTGGGCCGGTGGGGGGGATCAGCCCCAGCATTTT; d_gene: .; v_gene: TRBV30; abundance: .; j_gene: TRBJ1-5
CDR3aa: CASRKTHEAFF; CDR3nt: TGTGCCAGCAGGAAGACACATGAAGCTTTCTTT; d_gene: .; v_gene: TRBV2; abundance: .; j_gene: TRBJ1-1
CDR3aa: CASSQGQESYEQYF; CDR3nt: TGCGCCAGCAGCCAGGGACAGGAGTCCTACGAGCAGTACTTC; d_gene: TRBD1; v_gene: TRBV5-1; abundance: .; j_gene: TRBJ2-7
CDR3aa: CASSFRGAGQPQHF; CDR3nt: TGTGCCAGCAGTTTCAGGGGGGCGGGACAGCCCCAGCATTTT; d_gene: TRBD1; v_gene: TRBV28; abundance: .; j_gene: TRBJ1-5
CDR3aa: CASSHLTGINQPQHF; CDR3nt: TGTGCCAGCAGCCACCTCACAGGTATAAATCAGCCCCAGCATTTT; d_gene: .; v_gene: TRBV6-6; abundance: .; j_gene: TRBJ1-5
CDR3aa: CASSLDRGAGKAKNIQYF; CDR3nt: TGTGCCAGCAGCTTAGATCGGGGGGCAGGGAAAGCCAAAAACATTCAGTACTTC; d_gene: .; v_gene: TRBV7-9; abundance: .; j_gene: TRBJ2-4
CDR3aa: CASSLSRYEQYF; CDR3nt: TGTGCCAGCAGTTTATCCAGATACGAGCAGTACTTC; d_gene: .; v_gene: TRBV28; abundance: .; j_gene: TRBJ2-7
CDR3aa: CASSVITGGTDTQYF; CDR3nt: TGCGCCAGCAGCGTCATAACAGGGGGCACAGATACGCAGTATTTT; d_gene: TRBD1; v_gene: TRBV5-1; abundance: .; j_gene: TRBJ2-3
CDR3aa: CASSDWVNEKLFF; CDR3nt: TGTGCCAGCAGCGACTGGGTTAATGAAAAACTGTTTTTT; d_gene: .; v_gene: TRBV7-9; abundance: .; j_gene: TRBJ1-4
CDR3aa: CSATPGETQYF; CDR3nt: TGCAGTGCCACCCCCGGAGAGACCCAGTACTTC; d_gene: .; v_gene: TRBV20-1; abundance: .; j_gene: TRBJ2-5
CDR3aa: CASSNQGAGETQYF; CDR3nt: TGTGCCAGCAGCAATCAGGGGGCGGGGGAGACCCAGTACTTC; d_gene: TRBD1; v_gene: TRBV6-5; abundance: .; j_gene: TRBJ2-5
CDR3aa: CASSRSGGAHHEQFF; CDR3nt: TGTGCCAGCAGCAGAAGCGGGGGGGCCCATCATGAGCAGTTCTTC; d_gene: TRBD2; v_gene: TRBV9; abundance: .; j_gene: TRBJ2-1
CDR3aa: CASSVGGFNQPQHF; CDR3nt: TGTGCCAGCAGCGTCGGAGGTTTCAATCAGCCCCAGCATTTT; d_gene: .; v_gene: TRBV9; abundance: .; j_gene: TRBJ1-5
CDR3aa: CASSEKGLANEKLFF; CDR3nt: TGTGCCAGCAGTGAAAAGGGACTAGCTAATGAAAAACTGTTTTTT; d_gene: .; v_gene: TRBV6-1; abundance: .; j_gene: TRBJ1-4
CDR3aa: CASSLIRRGREDTQYF; CDR3nt: TGTGCCAGCAGCTTAATTCGCAGGGGCCGTGAAGATACGCAGTATTTT; d_gene: .; v_gene: TRBV7-6; abundance: .; j_gene: TRBJ2-3
CDR3aa: CASSVDRDPQPQHF; CDR3nt: TGTGCCAGCAGTGTTGACAGGGACCCTCAGCCCCAGCATTTT; d_gene: TRBD1; v_gene: TRBV6-2/TRBV6-3; abundance: .; j_gene: TRBJ1-5
CDR3aa: CASSLNPGGDTQYF; CDR3nt: TGTGCCAGCAGCTTAAACCCCGGGGGAGATACGCAGTATTTT; d_gene: .; v_gene: TRBV7-3; abundance: once; j_gene: TRBJ2-3
CDR3aa: CASSLVGGETQYF; CDR3nt: TGTGCCAGCAGCTTGGTCGGAGGGGAGACCCAGTACTTC; d_gene: .; v_gene: TRBV5-4; abundance: .; j_gene: TRBJ2-5